Below, one TCR beta chain is given with its context. The data stem from a study of glioma-infiltrating T cells after dendritic cell vaccination. Time point specified: after dendritic cell vaccination, including at tumor progression/relapse. Selection required adequate fresh-frozen tumor tissue plus more than two years' survival data. No glioblastoma patient carried an isocitrate dehydrogenase mutation. Some clones are missing from TCRdb's copy, which holds only in-frame ones; the method was immunoSEQ multiplex PCR. The data contain over 90,000 clones, 80% of them singletons. The CDR3 has 18 residues. CDR1 and CDR2 from the germline V gene are SGDLS and YYNGEE. Unmatched junction bases numbered 13, after V lost 3 bases and J lost 3 bases.

The rearrangement uses TRBV9 and TRBJ2-5; 11 nucleotides align to TRBD2. This specimen was blood, taken after dendritic cell vaccination. The source is a human donor with glioblastoma. The CDR3 reads CASSATSGGHTFKETQYF. CDR3 nucleotide sequence: TGTGCCAGCAGCGCCACTAGCGGGGGCCACACCTTCAAAGAGACCCAGTACTTC.